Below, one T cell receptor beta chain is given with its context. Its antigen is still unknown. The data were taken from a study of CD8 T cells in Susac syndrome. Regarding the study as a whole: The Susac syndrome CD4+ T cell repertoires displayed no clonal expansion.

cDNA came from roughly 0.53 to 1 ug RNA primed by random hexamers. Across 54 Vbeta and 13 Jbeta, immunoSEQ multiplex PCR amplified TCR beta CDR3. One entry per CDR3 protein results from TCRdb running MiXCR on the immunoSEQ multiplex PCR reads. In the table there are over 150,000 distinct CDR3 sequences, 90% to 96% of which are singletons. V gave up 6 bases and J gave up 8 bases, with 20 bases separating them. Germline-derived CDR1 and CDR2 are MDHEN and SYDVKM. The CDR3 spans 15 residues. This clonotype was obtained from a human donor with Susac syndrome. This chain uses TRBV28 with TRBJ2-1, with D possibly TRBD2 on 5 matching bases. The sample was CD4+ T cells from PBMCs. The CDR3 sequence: CASSSGGASRDEQFF. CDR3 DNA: TGTGCCAGCAGCTCTGGAGGCGCGAGTCGGGATGAGCAGTTCTTC.